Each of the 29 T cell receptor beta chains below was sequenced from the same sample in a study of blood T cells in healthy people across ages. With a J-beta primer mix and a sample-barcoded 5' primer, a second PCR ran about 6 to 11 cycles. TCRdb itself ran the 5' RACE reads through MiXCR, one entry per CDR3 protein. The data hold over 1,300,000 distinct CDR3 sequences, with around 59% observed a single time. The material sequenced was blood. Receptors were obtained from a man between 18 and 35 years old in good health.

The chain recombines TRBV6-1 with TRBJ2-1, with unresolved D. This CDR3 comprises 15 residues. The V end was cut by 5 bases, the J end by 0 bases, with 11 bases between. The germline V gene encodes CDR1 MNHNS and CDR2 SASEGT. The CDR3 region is CASSRTALSYNEQFF. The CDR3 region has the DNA TGTGCCAGCAGTCGGACGGCCCTCTCCTACAATGAGCAGTTCTTC.

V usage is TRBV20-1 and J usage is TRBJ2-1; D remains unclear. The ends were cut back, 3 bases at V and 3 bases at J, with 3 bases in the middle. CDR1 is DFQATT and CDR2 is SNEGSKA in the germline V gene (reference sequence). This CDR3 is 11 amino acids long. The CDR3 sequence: CSARYYNEQFF. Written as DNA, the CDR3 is TGCAGTGCTAGGTACTACAATGAGCAGTTCTTC.

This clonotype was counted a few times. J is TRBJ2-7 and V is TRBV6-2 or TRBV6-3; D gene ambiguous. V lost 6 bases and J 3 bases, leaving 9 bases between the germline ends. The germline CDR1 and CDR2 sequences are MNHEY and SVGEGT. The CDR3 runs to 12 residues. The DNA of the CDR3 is TGTGCCAGCAGCGGCCCCATCTACGAGCAGTACTTC. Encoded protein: CASSGPIYEQYF.

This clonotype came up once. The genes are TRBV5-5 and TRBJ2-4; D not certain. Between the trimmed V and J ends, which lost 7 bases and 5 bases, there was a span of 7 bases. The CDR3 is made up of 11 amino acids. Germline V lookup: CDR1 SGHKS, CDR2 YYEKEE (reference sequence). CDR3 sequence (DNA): TGTGCCAGCCAATCAGAAAACATTCAGTACTTC. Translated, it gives CASQSENIQYF.

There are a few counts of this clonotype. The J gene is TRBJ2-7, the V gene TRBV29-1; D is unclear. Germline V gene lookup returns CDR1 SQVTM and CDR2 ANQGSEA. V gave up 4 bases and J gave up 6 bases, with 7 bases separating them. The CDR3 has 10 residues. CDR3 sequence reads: CSVVIFEQYF. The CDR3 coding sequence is TGCAGCGTTGTAATTTTCGAGCAGTACTTC.

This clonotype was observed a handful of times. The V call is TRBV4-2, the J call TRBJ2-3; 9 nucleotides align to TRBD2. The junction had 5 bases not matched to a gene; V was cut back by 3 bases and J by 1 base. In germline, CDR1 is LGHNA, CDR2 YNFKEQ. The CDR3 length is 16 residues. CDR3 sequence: CASSHRRTSGTDTQYF. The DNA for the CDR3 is TGTGCCAGCAGCCACCGCCGGACTAGCGGCACAGATACGCAGTATTTT.

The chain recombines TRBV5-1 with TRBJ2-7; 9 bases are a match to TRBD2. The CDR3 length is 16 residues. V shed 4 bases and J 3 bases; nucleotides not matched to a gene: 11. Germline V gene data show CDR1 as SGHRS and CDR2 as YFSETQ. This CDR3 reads CASSGASGVSFYEQYF. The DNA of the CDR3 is TGCGCCAGCAGCGGGGCTAGCGGGGTAAGCTTCTACGAGCAGTACTTC. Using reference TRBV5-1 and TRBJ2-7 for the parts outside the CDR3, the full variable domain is KAGVTQTPRYLIKTRGQQVTLSCSPISGHRSVSWYQQTPGQGLQFLFEYFSETQRNKGNFPGRFSGRQFSNSRSEMNVSTLELGDSALYLCASSGASGVSFYEQYFGPGTRLTVT.

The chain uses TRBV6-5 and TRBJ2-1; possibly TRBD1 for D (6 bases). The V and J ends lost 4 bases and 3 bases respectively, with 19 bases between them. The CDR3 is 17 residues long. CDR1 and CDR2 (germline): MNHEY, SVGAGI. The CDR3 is CASSLYQDSSVYNEQFF. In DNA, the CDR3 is TGTGCCAGCAGTTTATACCAGGACAGCAGCGTCTACAATGAGCAGTTCTTC.

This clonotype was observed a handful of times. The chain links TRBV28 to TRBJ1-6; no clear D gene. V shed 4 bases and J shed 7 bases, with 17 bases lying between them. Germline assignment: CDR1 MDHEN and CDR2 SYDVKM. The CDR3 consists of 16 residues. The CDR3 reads CASSYVRGLSNSPLHF. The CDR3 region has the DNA TGTGCCAGCAGTTATGTCCGCGGGTTATCCAATTCACCCCTCCACTTT. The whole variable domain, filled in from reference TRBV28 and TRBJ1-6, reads DVKVTQSSRYLVKRTGEKVFLECVQDMDHENMFWYRQDPGLGLRLIYFSYDVKMKEKGDIPEGYSVSREKKERFSLILESASTNQTSMYLCASSYVRGLSNSPLHFGNGTRLTVT.

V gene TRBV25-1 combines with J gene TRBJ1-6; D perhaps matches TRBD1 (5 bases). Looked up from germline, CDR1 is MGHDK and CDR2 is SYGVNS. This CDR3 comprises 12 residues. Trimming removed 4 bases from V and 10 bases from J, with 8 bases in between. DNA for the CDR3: TGTGCCAGCAGTGGGGGGGGATCACCCCTCCACTTT. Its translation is CASSGGGSPLHF.

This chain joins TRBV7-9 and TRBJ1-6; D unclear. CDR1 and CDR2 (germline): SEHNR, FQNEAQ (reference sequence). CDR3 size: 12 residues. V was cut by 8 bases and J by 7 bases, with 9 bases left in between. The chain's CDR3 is CASAGENSPLHF. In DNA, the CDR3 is TGTGCCAGCGCTGGAGAGAATTCACCCCTCCACTTT.

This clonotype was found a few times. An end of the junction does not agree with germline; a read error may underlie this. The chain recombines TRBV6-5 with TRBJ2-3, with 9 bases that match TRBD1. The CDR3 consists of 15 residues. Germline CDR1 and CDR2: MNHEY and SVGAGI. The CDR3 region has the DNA TGTACCAGCAGTTACGGGACAGGGAGCACAGATACGCAGTATTTT. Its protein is CTSSYGTGSTDTQYF.

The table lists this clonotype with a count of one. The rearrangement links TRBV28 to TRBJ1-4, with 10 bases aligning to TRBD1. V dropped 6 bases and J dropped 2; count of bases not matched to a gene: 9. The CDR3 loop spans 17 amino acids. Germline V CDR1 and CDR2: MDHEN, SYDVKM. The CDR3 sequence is CASSSGTGASTNEKLFF. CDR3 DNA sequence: TGTGCCAGCAGCTCCGGGACAGGGGCATCGACTAATGAAAAACTGTTTTTT. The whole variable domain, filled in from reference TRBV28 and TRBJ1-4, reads DVKVTQSSRYLVKRTGEKVFLECVQDMDHENMFWYRQDPGLGLRLIYFSYDVKMKEKGDIPEGYSVSREKKERFSLILESASTNQTSMYLCASSSGTGASTNEKLFFGSGTQLSVL.

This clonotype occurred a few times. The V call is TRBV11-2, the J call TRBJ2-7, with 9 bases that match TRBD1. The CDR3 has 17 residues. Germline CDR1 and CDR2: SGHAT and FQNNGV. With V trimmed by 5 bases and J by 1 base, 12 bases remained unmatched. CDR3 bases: TGTGCCAGCAGCGGGCCGGGACAGGGTCGGATGTCCTACGAGCAGTACTTC. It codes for CASSGPGQGRMSYEQYF.

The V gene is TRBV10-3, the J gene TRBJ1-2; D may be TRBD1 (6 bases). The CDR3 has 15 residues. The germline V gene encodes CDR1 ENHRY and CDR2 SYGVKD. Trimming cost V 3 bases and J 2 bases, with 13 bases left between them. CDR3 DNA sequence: TGTGCCATCAGTGAAAAACAGGGAGGGAACTATGGCTACACCTTC. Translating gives CAISEKQGGNYGYTF.

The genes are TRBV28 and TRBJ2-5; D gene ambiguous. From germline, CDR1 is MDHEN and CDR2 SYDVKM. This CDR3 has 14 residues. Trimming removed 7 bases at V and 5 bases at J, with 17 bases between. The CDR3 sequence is CASNSGVDGETQYF. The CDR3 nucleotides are TGTGCCAGCAACTCTGGAGTGGATGGGGAGACCCAGTACTTC.

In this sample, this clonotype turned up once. The CDR3: CASSLDWDQPQHF. CDR3 nucleotides: TGTGCCAGCAGCTTAGATTGGGATCAGCCCCAGCATTTT. The chain has TRBV11-2 and TRBJ1-5; D gene unclear. This CDR3 spans 13 amino acids. Germline V gene lookup returns CDR1 SGHAT and CDR2 FQNNGV. Trimming stripped 0 bases from V and 5 bases from J, with 5 bases between. Full variable domain (rest looked up from reference TRBV11-2 and TRBJ1-5): EAGVAQSPRYKIIEKRQSVAFWCNPISGHATLYWYQQILGQGPKLLIQFQNNGVVDDSQLPKDRFSAERLKGVDSTLKIQPAKLEDSAVYLCASSLDWDQPQHFGDGTRLSIL.

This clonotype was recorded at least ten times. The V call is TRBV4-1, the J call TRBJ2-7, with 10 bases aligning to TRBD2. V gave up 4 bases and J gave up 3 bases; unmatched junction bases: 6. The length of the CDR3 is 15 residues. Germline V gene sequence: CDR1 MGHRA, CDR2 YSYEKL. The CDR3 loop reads CASSRDSGRSYEQYF. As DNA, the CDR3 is TGCGCCAGCAGCCGAGATAGCGGGAGGAGCTACGAGCAGTACTTC.

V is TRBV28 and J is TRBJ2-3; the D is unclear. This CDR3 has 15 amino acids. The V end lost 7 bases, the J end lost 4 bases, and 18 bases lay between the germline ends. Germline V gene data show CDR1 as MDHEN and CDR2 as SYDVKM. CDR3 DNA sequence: TGTGCCAGCAAGATGCAGGCAGGCTTCTCAGATACGCAGTATTTT. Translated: CASKMQAGFSDTQYF. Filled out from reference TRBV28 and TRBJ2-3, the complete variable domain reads DVKVTQSSRYLVKRTGEKVFLECVQDMDHENMFWYRQDPGLGLRLIYFSYDVKMKEKGDIPEGYSVSREKKERFSLILESASTNQTSMYLCASKMQAGFSDTQYFGPGTRLTVL.

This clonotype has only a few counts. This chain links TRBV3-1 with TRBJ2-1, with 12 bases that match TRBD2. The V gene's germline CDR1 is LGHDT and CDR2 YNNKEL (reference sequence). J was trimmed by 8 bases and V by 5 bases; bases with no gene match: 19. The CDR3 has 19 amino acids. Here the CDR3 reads CASSVPLAGGRYGIHEQFF. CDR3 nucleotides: TGTGCCAGCAGCGTCCCACTAGCGGGAGGCCGTTATGGGATCCATGAGCAGTTCTTC.

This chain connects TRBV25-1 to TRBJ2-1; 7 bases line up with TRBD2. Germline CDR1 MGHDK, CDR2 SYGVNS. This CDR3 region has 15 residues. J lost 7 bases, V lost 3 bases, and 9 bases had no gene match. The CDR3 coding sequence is TGTGCCAGCAGTGATTTTGGGAGGGCAGGGAATGAGCAGTTCTTC. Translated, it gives CASSDFGRAGNEQFF.

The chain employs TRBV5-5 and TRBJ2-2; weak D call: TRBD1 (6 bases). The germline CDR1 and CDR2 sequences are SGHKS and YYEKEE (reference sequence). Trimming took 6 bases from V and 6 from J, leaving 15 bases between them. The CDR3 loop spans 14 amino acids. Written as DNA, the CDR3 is TGTGCCAGCATCGAAACAGGGTTGGCCGGGGAGCTGTTTTTT. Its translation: CASIETGLAGELFF.

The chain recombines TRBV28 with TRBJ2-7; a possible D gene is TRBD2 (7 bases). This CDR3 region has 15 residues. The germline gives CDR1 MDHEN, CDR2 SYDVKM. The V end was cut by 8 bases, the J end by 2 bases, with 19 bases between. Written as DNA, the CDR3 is TGTGCCAGCTTTGGAGGGAGGGGGGGTACCTACGAGCAGTACTTC. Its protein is CASFGGRGGTYEQYF.

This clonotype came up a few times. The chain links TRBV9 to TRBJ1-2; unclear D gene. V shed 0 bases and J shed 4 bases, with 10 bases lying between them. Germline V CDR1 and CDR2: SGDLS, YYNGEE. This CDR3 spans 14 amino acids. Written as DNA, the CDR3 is TGTGCCAGCAGCGTAGAGGGTTCGCTCTATGGCTACACCTTC. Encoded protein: CASSVEGSLYGYTF.

CDR3 DNA sequence: TGTGCCAGCAATGGACAGGCGCTACAGAGGAACTATGGCTACACCTTC. It specifies CASNGQALQRNYGYTF. The chain joins TRBV2 to TRBJ1-2, with 7 nucleotides matching TRBD1. V shed 7 bases and J 2 bases; nucleotides not matched to a gene: 13. The CDR3 length is 16 residues. Germline CDR1 and CDR2: SNHLY and FYNNEI.

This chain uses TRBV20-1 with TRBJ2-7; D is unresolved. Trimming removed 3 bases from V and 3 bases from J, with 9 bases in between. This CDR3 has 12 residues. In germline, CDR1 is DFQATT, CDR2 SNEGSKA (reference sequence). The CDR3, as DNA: TGCAGTGCTAGTGCCGAAGACTACGAGCAGTACTTC. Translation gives CSASAEDYEQYF.

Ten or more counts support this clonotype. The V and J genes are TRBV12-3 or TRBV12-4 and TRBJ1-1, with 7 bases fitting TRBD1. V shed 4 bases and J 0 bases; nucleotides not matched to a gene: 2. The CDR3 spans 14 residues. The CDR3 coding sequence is TGTGCCAGCAGTTCGACAGGGCTGAACACTGAAGCTTTCTTT. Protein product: CASSSTGLNTEAFF.

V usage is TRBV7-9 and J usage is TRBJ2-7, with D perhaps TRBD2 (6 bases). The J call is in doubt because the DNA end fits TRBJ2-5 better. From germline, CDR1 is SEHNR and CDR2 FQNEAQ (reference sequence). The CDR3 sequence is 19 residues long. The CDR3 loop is CASSLGMQREDKWRETQYF. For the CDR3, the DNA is TGTGCCAGCAGCTTAGGTATGCAAAGGGAGGACAAGTGGCGAGAGACCCAGTACTTC.

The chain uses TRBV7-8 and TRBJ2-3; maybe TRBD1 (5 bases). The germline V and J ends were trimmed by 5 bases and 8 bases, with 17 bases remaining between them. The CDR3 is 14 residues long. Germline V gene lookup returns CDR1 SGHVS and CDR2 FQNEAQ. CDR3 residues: CASSTRPQGGTQYF. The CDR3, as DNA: TGTGCCAGCAGCACAAGGCCCCAGGGTGGTACGCAGTATTTT.